The 26 T cell receptor beta chains presented below share a single source sample, sequenced in a study of liver allograft versus peripheral blood T cells. Overall study: Recipients' peripheral blood T cell receptor repertoires were compared with those in transplanted livers.

MiXCR was run by TCRdb on the reads, yielding one entry per CDR3 protein. The data contain 15,000 or so distinct CDR3 sequences, 20% to 25% of them singletons. The receptors here all came from a human patient who had a liver transplant. Some T cells may be provided by the graft donor.

This clonotype is labeled medium-sized. The gene calls are TRBV29-1 and TRBJ1-2; 8 bases match TRBD1. V gave up 5 bases and J gave up 6 bases; unmatched junction bases: 5. CDR1 is SQVTM, CDR2 ANQGSEA, per germline. This CDR3 is 12 amino acids long. The CDR3 sequence is CSVRTGPHGYTF. CDR3 DNA sequence: TGCAGCGTTCGGACAGGGCCCCATGGCTACACCTTC.

This clonotype was counted a few times. The gene calls are TRBV6-1 and TRBJ2-3; TRBD2 might be the D (7 bases). The CDR3 totals 14 residues. Trimming left V 3 bases short and J 2 bases short, with 9 bases between. Per germline, CDR1 MNHNS and CDR2 SASEGT. The CDR3: CASSEGGPTDTQYF. The CDR3 coding sequence is TGTGCCAGCAGTGAGGGGGGGCCCACAGATACGCAGTATTTT.

This chain links TRBV30 with TRBJ2-1; D remains unclear. The length of the CDR3 is 13 residues. V was shortened by 0 bases and J by 9 bases, with 12 bases between the two germline ends. CDR1 and CDR2 from the germline V gene are GTSNPN and SVGIG (reference sequence). CDR3 sequence (DNA): TGTGCCTGGAGTGTAACGCCAACCCGTGAGCAGTTCTTC. It translates to CAWSVTPTREQFF.

This clonotype appeared a few times. The chain carries TRBV19 and TRBJ1-5; D is unresolved. Trimming took 5 bases from V and 1 from J, leaving 9 bases between them. The CDR3 spans 14 residues. Germline CDR1 and CDR2: LNHDA and SQIVND (reference sequence). This chain's CDR3 is CASSARDSNQPQHF. The CDR3 nucleotides are TGTGCCAGTAGTGCCAGAGACAGCAATCAGCCCCAGCATTTT.

V and J are TRBV6-5 and TRBJ2-2; TRBD1 matches at 8 bases. Germline V lookup: CDR1 MNHEY, CDR2 SVGAGI. The CDR3 consists of 16 residues. The trim removed 5 bases at V and 4 bases at J, leaving 9 bases unmatched. DNA for the CDR3: TGTGCCAGCAGTCGACAGGGGTTCGTTGGCACCGGGGAGCTGTTTTTT. Its translation is CASSRQGFVGTGELFF.

This clonotype is medium-sized by share. V usage is TRBV29-1 and J usage is TRBJ1-1; D gene ambiguous. Trimming removed 6 bases from V and 11 bases from J, with 19 bases in between. The CDR3 loop spans 12 amino acids. Germline loops: CDR1 SQVTM, CDR2 ANQGSEA. The CDR3 sequence: CSVGRTHGEAFF. As DNA, the CDR3 is TGCAGCGTGGGGAGGACCCATGGTGAGGCTTTCTTT.

The chain uses TRBV5-4 and TRBJ2-2, with 14 bases matching TRBD2. With V trimmed by 0 bases and J by 6 bases, 1 base remained unmatched. CDR1 SGHNT and CDR2 YYREEE come from the germline V gene (reference sequence). The CDR3 totals 16 residues. The CDR3 DNA sequence: TGTGCCAGCAGCTTGGGGGGACTAGCGGGAGCCGGGGAGCTGTTTTTT. Translating gives CASSLGGLAGAGELFF.

This clonotype was recorded many times. The chain links TRBV18 to TRBJ1-6, with TRBD1 matching over 8 bases. There are 19 residues in the CDR3. Germline V gene sequence: CDR1 KGHSH, CDR2 LQKENI. The V gene end was trimmed by 0 bases and the J gene end by 0 bases; junction bases not matched to a gene: 7. The CDR3 DNA sequence: TGTGCCAGCTCACCACCGGCCGGACAGGGCAGCTCCTATAATTCACCCCTCCACTTT. Its translation is CASSPPAGQGSSYNSPLHF.

This chain links TRBV6-5 with TRBJ1-5; 8 nucleotides align to TRBD1. CDR3 length: 15 amino acids. V was clipped by 0 bases and J by 7 bases; unmatched bases: 5. The germline V gene has CDR1 MNHEY and CDR2 SVGAGI. The CDR3 coding sequence is TGTGCCAGCAGTTACTCCGGACAGGGTGGACAGCCCCAGCATTTT. Its translation: CASSYSGQGGQPQHF.

This clonotype is judged medium-sized (0.01 to 0.1%). This chain connects TRBV29-1 to TRBJ2-2; D is undetermined. The CDR3 contains 13 residues. V shed 4 bases and J shed 5 bases, with 11 bases lying between them. The germline gives CDR1 SQVTM, CDR2 ANQGSEA. DNA for the CDR3: TGCAGCGTTGTTTCGGATCTAACCGGGGAGCTGTTTTTT. Residues: CSVVSDLTGELFF.

The chain is built from TRBV9 and TRBJ2-3; unclear D gene. V shed 3 bases and J shed 0 bases, with 8 bases lying between them. The CDR3 is 14 residues long. The germline CDR1 and CDR2 sequences are SGDLS and YYNGEE. CDR3 nucleotide sequence: TGTGCCAGCAGCGACGGCAAGAGCACAGATACGCAGTATTTT. Its protein is CASSDGKSTDTQYF.

V is TRBV27 and J is TRBJ2-2, with unresolved D. The germline CDR1 and CDR2 sequences are MNHEY and SMNVEV (reference sequence). This CDR3 comprises 14 residues. V lost 3 bases to trimming and J lost 6 bases, with 11 bases between them. CDR3 protein: CASSFSSMAGELFF. The CDR3 DNA follows: TGTGCCAGCAGTTTTTCCTCGATGGCCGGGGAGCTGTTTTTT.

This clonotype was observed a few times. J is TRBJ2-7 and V is TRBV18, with D possibly being TRBD2 (5 bases). With 3 bases removed from V and 6 bases from J, the gap between germline ends came to 15 bases. The CDR3 has 14 residues. The germline gives CDR1 KGHSH, CDR2 LQKENI. The CDR3 nucleotides read TGTGCCAGCTCACCCGGCCAATTGGGGAGCGAGCAGTACTTC. Translated, it gives CASSPGQLGSEQYF.

This clonotype rates as medium-sized (0.01 to 0.1%). The chain uses TRBV7-2 and TRBJ1-2; the D is unclear. CDR3 size: 13 residues. Germline loops: CDR1 SGHTA, CDR2 FQGNSA. The V and J ends lost 0 bases and 3 bases respectively, with 5 bases between them. This chain's CDR3 is CASSLAPDYGYTF. The CDR3 bases are TGTGCCAGCAGCTTAGCGCCGGACTATGGCTACACCTTC.

This clonotype has a handful of counts. This chain joins TRBV5-4 and TRBJ2-5; D possibly corresponds to TRBD2 (6 bases). Germline V lookup: CDR1 SGHNT, CDR2 YYREEE (reference sequence). The CDR3 spans 13 residues. Between the trimmed V and J ends, which lost 3 bases and 2 bases, there was a span of 8 bases. The CDR3 nucleotides read TGTGCCAGCAGCTCTGGGGGGCAAGAGACCCAGTACTTC. Its translation: CASSSGGQETQYF. Looking up the rest from reference TRBV5-4 and TRBJ2-5 gives the full variable domain: ETGVTQSPTHLIKTRGQQVTLRCSSQSGHNTVSWYQQALGQGPQFIFQYYREEENGRGNFPPRFSGLQFPNYSSELNVNALELDDSALYLCASSSGGQETQYFGPGTRLLVL.

The V gene is TRBV5-5, the J gene TRBJ1-5; the D gene is possibly TRBD1 (6 bases). The V end was cut by 1 base, the J end by 7 bases, with 12 bases between. Germline CDR1 reads SGHKS; CDR2 reads YYEKEE (reference sequence). The CDR3 is 14 residues long. CDR3 sequence: CASSLLGARQPQHF. The CDR3, as DNA: TGTGCCAGCAGCTTGTTGGGGGCTAGGCAGCCCCAGCATTTT.

This clonotype has just a few counts. This chain joins TRBV30 and TRBJ2-7, with 12 bases aligning to TRBD2. Germline V gene data show CDR1 as GTSNPN and CDR2 as SVGIG (reference sequence). The length of the CDR3 is 15 residues. With V trimmed by 3 bases and J by 2 bases, 5 bases remained unmatched. CDR3 region: CAWRTSGSRPYEQYF. The CDR3, as DNA: TGTGCCTGGAGGACTAGCGGGAGTAGACCCTACGAGCAGTACTTC.

The chain uses TRBV9 and TRBJ1-5; no clear D gene. The CDR3 extends over 14 amino acids. The V and J ends lost 0 bases and 4 bases respectively, with 8 bases between them. Germline CDR1 is SGDLS and CDR2 is YYNGEE. CDR3 sequence reads: CASSVGVENQPQHF. CDR3 DNA sequence: TGTGCCAGCAGCGTAGGTGTTGAGAATCAGCCCCAGCATTTT.

By frequency in the sample, this clonotype is medium-sized. The J gene is TRBJ2-1, the V gene TRBV27; 11 positions match TRBD2. Germline trimming cut 4 bases from V and 9 bases from J; bases unmatched to any gene: 8. Germline CDR1 reads MNHEY; CDR2 reads SMNVEV (reference sequence). This CDR3 is 15 amino acids long. The CDR3 DNA is TGTGCCAGCAGTTCTTTAGCGGGAGGGTCTGGTGAGCAGTTCTTC. Translating gives CASSSLAGGSGEQFF.

This clonotype was seen ten or more times. This sequence joins TRBV7-2 and TRBJ2-5, with 12 nucleotides matching TRBD2. This CDR3 has 16 amino acids. Trimming removed 2 bases from V and 2 bases from J; junction bases left unmatched: 3. Per the germline V gene, CDR1 is SGHTA and CDR2 is FQGNSA. CDR3 in amino acids: CASSLTLAGGQETQYF. The CDR3 DNA sequence: TGTGCCAGCAGCTTAACGCTAGCGGGGGGGCAAGAGACCCAGTACTTC.

The rearrangement uses TRBV28 and TRBJ2-2, with D perhaps TRBD2 (6 bases). V lost 1 base and J 6 bases, leaving 9 bases between the germline ends. This CDR3 comprises 14 residues. Germline CDR1 MDHEN, CDR2 SYDVKM. CDR3: CASSLSAGSGELFF. In DNA, the CDR3 is TGTGCCAGCAGTTTATCCGCGGGATCCGGGGAGCTGTTTTTT.

This chain joins TRBV5-6 and TRBJ2-5; the D call may be TRBD1 or TRBD2 (5 bases each). The CDR3 extends over 15 amino acids. CDR1 is SGHDT and CDR2 is YYEEEE in the germline V gene. V lost 4 bases to trimming and J lost 1 base, with 14 bases between them. The CDR3 sequence: CASSVGIGTQETQYF. CDR3 nucleotides: TGTGCCAGCAGCGTGGGGATCGGGACCCAAGAGACCCAGTACTTC.

This clonotype has a count of ten or more. The CDR3 coding sequence is TGTGCCAGTGGGAGCACGGGGAACACTGAAGCTTTCTTT. Translation gives CASGSTGNTEAFF. The rearrangement uses TRBV19 and TRBJ1-1; D is uncertain. V was trimmed by 8 bases and J by 1 base, leaving 11 bases between them. This CDR3 comprises 13 residues. The V gene's germline CDR1 is LNHDA and CDR2 SQIVND (reference sequence).

This clonotype was recorded at least ten times. The V and J genes are TRBV5-6 and TRBJ2-5; D is tentatively TRBD1 or TRBD2 (5 bases each). Per germline, CDR1 SGHDT and CDR2 YYEEEE. With 2 bases removed from V and 6 bases from J, the gap between germline ends came to 17 bases. The CDR3 loop spans 15 amino acids. Here the CDR3 reads CASSFLATEGKTQYF. The CDR3 bases are TGTGCCAGCAGCTTCCTTGCGACAGAGGGGAAGACCCAGTACTTC.

In its sample, this clonotype is medium-sized (0.01 to 0.1%). This chain joins TRBV19 and TRBJ1-1; D may be TRBD1 (6 bases). Per germline, CDR1 LNHDA and CDR2 SQIVND (reference sequence). V lost 3 bases and J lost 0, with 17 bases in between. The CDR3 spans 17 residues. The chain's CDR3 is CASSIPTGRWMNTEAFF. The CDR3 DNA reads as TGTGCCAGTAGTATCCCCACAGGGCGGTGGATGAACACTGAAGCTTTCTTT.

In its sample, this clonotype was seen many times. The chain combines TRBV7-2 with TRBJ2-1; 8 bases are shared with TRBD1. CDR1 and CDR2 from the germline V gene are SGHTA and FQGNSA. V shed 5 bases, J shed 8 bases, and the junction held 8 bases outside the gene matches. The CDR3 covers 14 residues. The CDR3: CASSKTTGADEQFF. DNA of the CDR3: TGTGCCAGCAGCAAAACGACAGGGGCAGATGAGCAGTTCTTC. The whole variable domain, filled in from reference TRBV7-2 and TRBJ2-1, reads GAGVSQSPSNKVTEKGKDVELRCDPISGHTALYWYRQSLGQGLEFLIYFQGNSAPDKSGLPSDRFSAERTGGSVSTLTIQRTQQEDSAVYLCASSKTTGADEQFFGPGTRLTVL.